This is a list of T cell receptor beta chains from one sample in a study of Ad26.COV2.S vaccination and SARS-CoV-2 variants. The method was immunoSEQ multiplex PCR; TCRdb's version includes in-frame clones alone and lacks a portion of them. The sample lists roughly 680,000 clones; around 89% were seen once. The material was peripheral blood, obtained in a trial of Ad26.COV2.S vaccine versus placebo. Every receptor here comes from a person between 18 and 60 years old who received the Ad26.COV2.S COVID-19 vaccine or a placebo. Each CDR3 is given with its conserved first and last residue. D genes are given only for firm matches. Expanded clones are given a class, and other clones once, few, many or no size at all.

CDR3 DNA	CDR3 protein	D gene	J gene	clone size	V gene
TGTGCCAGCAGCTTGAACAGGGGGATCAATGAGCAGTTCTTC	CASSLNRGINEQFF	TRBD1	TRBJ2-1	NA	TRBV7-8
TGTGCCAGCAGCGTCGGGACCGCTCGGGAACAGCCCCAGCATTTT	CASSVGTAREQPQHF	NA	TRBJ1-5	NA	TRBV7-2
TGTGCCAGCAGCATGACAGGGGCCGAGACCCAGTACTTC	CASSMTGAETQYF	TRBD1	TRBJ2-5	NA	TRBV5-4
TGTGCCACCAAGAGCGGGGCACCCTCCTACGAGCAGTACTTC	CATKSGAPSYEQYF	TRBD2	TRBJ2-7	NA	TRBV7-2
TGTGCCAGCTCAACAGGTTACTCTGGAAACACCATATATTTT	CASSTGYSGNTIYF	NA	TRBJ1-3	NA	TRBV18
TGTGCTAGCAGCTTAAGGGGACTAGCGGGAATGAAAGATGAGCAGTTCTTC	CASSLRGLAGMKDEQFF	TRBD2	TRBJ2-1	once	TRBV7-7
TGTGCCAGCAGCGGGAGTTTCCGACAGGGGCGCACCGGGGAGCTGTTTTTT	CASSGSFRQGRTGELFF	TRBD1	TRBJ2-2	NA	TRBV9
TGTGCCAGCAGGCCCACTGGTTGGAACACTGAAGCTTTCTTT	CASRPTGWNTEAFF	NA	TRBJ1-1	NA	TRBV27
TGTGCCAGTAGTATAGCTTCCGGGAACACTGAAGCTTTCTTT	CASSIASGNTEAFF	NA	TRBJ1-1	few	TRBV19
TGTGCCAGCAAGGGAACAGGGTCAAATCAGCCCCAGCATTTT	CASKGTGSNQPQHF	NA	TRBJ1-5	NA	TRBV11-2
TGTGCCAGTAGTATTCGGGGGGTGTCCTACGAGCAGTACTTC	CASSIRGVSYEQYF	TRBD2	TRBJ2-7	NA	TRBV19
TGTGCCAGCGGTGGAGGGCGGGGACTCACCTATAATTCACCCCTCCACTTT	CASGGGRGLTYNSPLHF	NA	TRBJ1-6	NA	TRBV3-1/TRBV3-2
TGTGCCAGCAGTCAGTCGCGCACCGGGGAGCTGTTTTTT	CASSQSRTGELFF	NA	TRBJ2-2	NA	TRBV6-6